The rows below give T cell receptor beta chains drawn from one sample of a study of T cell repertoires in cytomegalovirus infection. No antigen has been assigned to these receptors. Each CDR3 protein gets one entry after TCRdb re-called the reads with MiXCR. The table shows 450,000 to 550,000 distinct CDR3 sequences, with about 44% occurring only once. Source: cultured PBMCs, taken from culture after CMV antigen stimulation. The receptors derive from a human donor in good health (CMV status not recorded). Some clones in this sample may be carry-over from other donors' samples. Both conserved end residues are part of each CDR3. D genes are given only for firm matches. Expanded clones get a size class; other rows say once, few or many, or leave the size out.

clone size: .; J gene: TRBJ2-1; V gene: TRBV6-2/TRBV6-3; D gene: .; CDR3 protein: CASSYSRRDEQFF; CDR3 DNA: TGTGCCAGCAGTTACTCGCGGCGGGATGAGCAGTTCTTC
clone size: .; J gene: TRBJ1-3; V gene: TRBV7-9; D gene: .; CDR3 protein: CATRDTGRPGNTIYF; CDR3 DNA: TGTGCCACCCGGGACACTGGCAGACCTGGAAACACCATATATTTT
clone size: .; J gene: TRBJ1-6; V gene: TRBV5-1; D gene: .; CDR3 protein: CASSWRGVLAPLHF; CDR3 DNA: TGCGCCAGCAGCTGGAGGGGAGTTCTTGCACCCCTCCACTTT
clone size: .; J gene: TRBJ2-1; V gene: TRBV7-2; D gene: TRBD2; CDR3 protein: CASSPGSGRQSYNEQFF; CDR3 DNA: TGTGCCAGCAGCCCTGGTAGCGGGAGACAGTCCTACAATGAGCAGTTCTTC
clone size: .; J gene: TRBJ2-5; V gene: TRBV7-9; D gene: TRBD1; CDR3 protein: CASSGGTGGRETQYF; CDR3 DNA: TGTGCCAGCAGCGGGGGGACAGGGGGCCGCGAGACCCAGTACTTC
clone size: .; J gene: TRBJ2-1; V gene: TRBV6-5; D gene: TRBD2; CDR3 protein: CASSTTIAGLPPSYNEQFF; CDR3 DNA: TGTGCCAGCAGTACCACAATAGCGGGCTTACCCCCTTCCTACAATGAGCAGTTCTTC
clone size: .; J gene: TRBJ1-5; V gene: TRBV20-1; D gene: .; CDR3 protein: CSAREGGAGLHQPQHF; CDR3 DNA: TGCAGTGCTAGAGAGGGGGGGGCAGGGTTGCATCAGCCCCAGCATTTT
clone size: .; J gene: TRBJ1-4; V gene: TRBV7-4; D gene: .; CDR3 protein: CASSLAKGGVDEKLFF; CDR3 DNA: TGTGCCAGCAGCTTAGCGAAGGGGGGAGTGGATGAAAAACTGTTTTTT
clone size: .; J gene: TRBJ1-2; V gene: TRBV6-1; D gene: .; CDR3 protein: CASSRNSIANYGYTF; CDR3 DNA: TGTGCCAGCAGCCGAAACTCGATTGCTAACTATGGCTACACCTTC
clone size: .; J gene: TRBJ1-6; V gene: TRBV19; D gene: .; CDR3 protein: CASSIGLTTVNSPLHF; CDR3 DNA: TGTGCCAGTAGTATCGGACTAACGACCGTTAATTCACCCCTCCACTTT
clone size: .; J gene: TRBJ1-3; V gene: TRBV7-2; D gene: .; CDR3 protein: CASSTLDGNTIYF; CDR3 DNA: TGTGCCAGCAGCACCCTGGACGGAAACACCATATATTTT
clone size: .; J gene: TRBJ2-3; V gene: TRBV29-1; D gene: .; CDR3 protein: CSAPRTSLFTDTQYF; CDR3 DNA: TGCAGCGCCCCCCGGACGTCCCTTTTCACAGATACGCAGTATTTT
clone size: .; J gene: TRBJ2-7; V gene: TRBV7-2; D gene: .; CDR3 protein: CASSLLDYEQYF; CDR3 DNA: TGTGCCAGCAGCTTGTTGGACTACGAGCAGTACTTC
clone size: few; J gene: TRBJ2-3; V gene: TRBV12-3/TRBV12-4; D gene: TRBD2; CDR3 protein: CASSMTSGGATDTQYF; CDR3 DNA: TGTGCCAGCAGCATGACTAGCGGGGGGGCCACAGATACGCAGTATTTT
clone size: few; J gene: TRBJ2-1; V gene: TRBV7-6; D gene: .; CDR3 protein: CASSPRSGTYNEQFF; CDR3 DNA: TGTGCCAGCAGCCCAAGGTCGGGGACCTACAATGAGCAGTTCTTC
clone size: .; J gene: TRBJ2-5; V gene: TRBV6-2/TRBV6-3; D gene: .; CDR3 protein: CATDPRAGRETQYF; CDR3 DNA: TGTGCCACTGACCCAAGGGCCGGGAGAGAGACCCAGTACTTC
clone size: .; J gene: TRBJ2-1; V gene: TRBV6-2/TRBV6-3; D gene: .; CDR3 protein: CATTGRGNNEQFF; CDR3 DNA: TGTGCCACCACCGGACGGGGGAACAATGAGCAGTTCTTC
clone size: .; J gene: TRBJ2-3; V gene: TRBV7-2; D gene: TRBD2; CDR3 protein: CASSRGGAADTQYF; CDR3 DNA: TGTGCCAGCAGCCGGGGGGGCGCGGCAGATACGCAGTATTTT
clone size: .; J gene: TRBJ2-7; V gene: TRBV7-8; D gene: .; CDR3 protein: CASSLALAGPFAEQYF; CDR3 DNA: TGTGCCAGCAGCTTAGCGTTGGCCGGGCCATTCGCCGAGCAGTACTTC
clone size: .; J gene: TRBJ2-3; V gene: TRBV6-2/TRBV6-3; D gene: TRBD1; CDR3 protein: CASSSRTGISTDTQYF; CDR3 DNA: TGTGCCAGCAGCTCCCGGACAGGGATTAGCACAGATACGCAGTATTTT
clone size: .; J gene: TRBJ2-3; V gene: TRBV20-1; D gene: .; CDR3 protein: CSARDPTDTQYF; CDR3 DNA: TGCAGTGCTAGGGACCCCACAGATACGCAGTATTTT
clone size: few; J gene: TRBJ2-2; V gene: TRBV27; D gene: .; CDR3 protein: CASHSLAAHNAGELFF; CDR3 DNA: TGTGCCAGCCATTCTCTAGCAGCCCACAATGCTGGGGAGCTGTTTTTT
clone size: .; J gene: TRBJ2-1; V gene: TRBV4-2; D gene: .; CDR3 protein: CASSQGWGSGEQFF; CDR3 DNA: TGTGCCAGCAGCCAAGGGTGGGGATCAGGGGAGCAGTTCTTC
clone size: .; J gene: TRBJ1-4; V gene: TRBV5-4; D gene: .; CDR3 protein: CASSLGRTNEKLFF; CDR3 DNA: TGTGCCAGCAGCTTGGGGAGAACTAATGAAAAACTGTTTTTT
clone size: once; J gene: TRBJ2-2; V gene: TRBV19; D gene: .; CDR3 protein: CASSIRAGELFF; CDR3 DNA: TGTGCCAGTAGTATACGTGCCGGGGAGCTGTTTTTT
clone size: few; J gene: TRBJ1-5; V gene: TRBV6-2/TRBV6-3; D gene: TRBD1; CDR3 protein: CASSAWDSLNQPQHF; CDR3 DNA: TGTGCCAGCAGTGCATGGGACAGTTTGAATCAGCCCCAGCATTTT
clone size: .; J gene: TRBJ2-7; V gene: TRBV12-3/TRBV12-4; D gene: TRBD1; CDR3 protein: CATHGTDSYEQYF; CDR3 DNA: TGTGCCACGCACGGGACAGACTCCTACGAGCAGTACTTC
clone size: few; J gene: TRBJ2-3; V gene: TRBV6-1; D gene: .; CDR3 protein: CASSGRTGVRTDTQYF; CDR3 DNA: TGTGCCAGCAGTGGAAGGACTGGCGTTCGCACAGATACGCAGTATTTT
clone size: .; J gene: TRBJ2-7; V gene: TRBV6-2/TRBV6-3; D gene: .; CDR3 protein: CASSYRQVRYEQYF; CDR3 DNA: TGTGCCAGCAGTTACCGACAGGTCCGCTACGAGCAGTACTTC
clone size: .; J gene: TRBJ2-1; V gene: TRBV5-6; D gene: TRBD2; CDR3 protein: CASSRGLADRGEQFF; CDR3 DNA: TGTGCCAGCAGCAGGGGACTAGCGGATCGCGGTGAGCAGTTCTTC
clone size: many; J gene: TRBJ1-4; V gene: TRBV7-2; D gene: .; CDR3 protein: CASSFYGATNEKLFF; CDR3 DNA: TGTGCCAGCAGCTTTTATGGTGCAACTAATGAAAAACTGTTTTTT
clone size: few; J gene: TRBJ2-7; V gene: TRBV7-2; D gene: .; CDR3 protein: CASSLANQEQYF; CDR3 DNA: TGTGCCAGCAGCTTAGCGAATCAGGAACAGTACTTC
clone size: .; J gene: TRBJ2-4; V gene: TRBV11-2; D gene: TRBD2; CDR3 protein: CASSTGLAGGTKNIQYF; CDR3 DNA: TGTGCCAGCAGCACGGGACTAGCGGGAGGTACCAAAAACATTCAGTACTTC
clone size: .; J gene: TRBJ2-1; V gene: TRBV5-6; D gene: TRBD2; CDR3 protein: CASSSPGWREYEQFF; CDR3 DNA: TGTGCCAGCAGCTCCCCCGGATGGCGGGAGTATGAGCAGTTCTTC
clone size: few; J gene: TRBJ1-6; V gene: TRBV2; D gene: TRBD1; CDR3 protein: CASTGQTNSPLHF; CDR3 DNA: TGTGCCAGCACGGGACAGACTAATTCACCCCTCCACTTT
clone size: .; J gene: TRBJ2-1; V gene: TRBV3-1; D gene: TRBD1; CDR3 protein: CASSPTGGQGKEEQFF; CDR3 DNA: TGTGCCAGCAGCCCCACTGGGGGACAGGGTAAAGAGGAGCAGTTCTTC
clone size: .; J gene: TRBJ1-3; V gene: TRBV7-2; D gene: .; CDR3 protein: CASSLSEGNTIYF; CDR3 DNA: TGTGCCAGCAGCCTGTCGGAGGGAAACACCATATATTTT
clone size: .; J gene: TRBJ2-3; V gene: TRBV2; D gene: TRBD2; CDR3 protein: CASSGPYSSGSTSRTDTQYF; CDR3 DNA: TGTGCCAGCAGTGGGCCCTATTCTAGCGGGTCAACCTCCCGCACAGATACGCAGTATTTT
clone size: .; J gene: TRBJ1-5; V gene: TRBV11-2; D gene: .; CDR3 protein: CASSPRQSNQPQHF; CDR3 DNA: TGTGCCAGCAGCCCCCGACAGAGCAATCAGCCCCAGCATTTT
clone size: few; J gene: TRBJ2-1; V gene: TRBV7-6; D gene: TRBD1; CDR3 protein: CASSLRQGRYNEQFF; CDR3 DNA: TGTGCCAGCAGCCTCAGACAGGGGCGTTACAATGAGCAGTTCTTC
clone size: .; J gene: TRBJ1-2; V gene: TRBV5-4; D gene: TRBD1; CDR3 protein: CASSAQTGETYGYTF; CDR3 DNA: TGTGCCAGCAGCGCACAAACAGGGGAGACGTATGGCTACACCTTC
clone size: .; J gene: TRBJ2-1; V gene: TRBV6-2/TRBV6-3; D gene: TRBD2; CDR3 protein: CASSLQHPGLAGRRDEQFF; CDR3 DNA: TGTGCCAGCAGTCTCCAGCACCCGGGACTAGCGGGGCGACGCGATGAGCAGTTCTTC
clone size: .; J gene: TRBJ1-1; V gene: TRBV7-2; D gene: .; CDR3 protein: CASSLYSWGTEAFF; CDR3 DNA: TGTGCCAGCAGCTTATACTCCTGGGGCACTGAAGCTTTCTTT
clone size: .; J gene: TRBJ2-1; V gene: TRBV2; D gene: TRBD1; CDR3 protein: CASGRQGLTNEQFF; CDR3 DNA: TGTGCCAGCGGAAGACAGGGGCTCACCAATGAGCAGTTCTTC
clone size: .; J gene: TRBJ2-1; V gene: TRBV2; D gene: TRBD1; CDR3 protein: CASSGTGGEEQFF; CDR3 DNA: TGTGCCAGCAGTGGGACAGGGGGAGAAGAGCAGTTCTTC
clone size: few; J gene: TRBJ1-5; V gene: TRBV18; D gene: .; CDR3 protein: CASSPSRDEDQPQHF; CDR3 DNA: TGTGCCAGCTCACCATCGAGGGATGAGGATCAGCCCCAGCATTTT
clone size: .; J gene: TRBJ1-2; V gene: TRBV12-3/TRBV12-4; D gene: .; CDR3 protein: CASSFSGRNIF; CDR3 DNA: TGTGCCAGCAGTTTTTCGGGCAGGAACATCTTC
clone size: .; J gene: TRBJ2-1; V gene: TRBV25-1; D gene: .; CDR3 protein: CASTAPQRYNEQFF; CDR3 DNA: TGTGCCAGCACTGCCCCTCAGAGGTACAATGAGCAGTTCTTC
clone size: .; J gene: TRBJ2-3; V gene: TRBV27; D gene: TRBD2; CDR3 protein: CASSPLGLAGLDPSTDTQYF; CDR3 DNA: TGTGCCAGCAGCCCCCTTGGACTAGCGGGTTTAGACCCTAGCACAGATACGCAGTATTTT
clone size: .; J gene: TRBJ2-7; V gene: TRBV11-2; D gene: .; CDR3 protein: CASSLDSSNYEQYF; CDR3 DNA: TGTGCCAGCAGCTTGGACTCCTCAAACTACGAGCAGTACTTC
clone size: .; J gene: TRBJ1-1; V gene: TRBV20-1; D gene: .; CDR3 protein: CSAPQQGAEAFF; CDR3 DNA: TGCAGTGCCCCTCAACAAGGTGCTGAAGCTTTCTTT